This T cell receptor beta chain stems from a study of T cell repertoires in cytomegalovirus infection. Study in general: Indicated by public TCR beta signatures were CMV infection and matching HLA type. General study findings and limits: HLA-C-restricted CMV clonotypes gave the most frequent clonotype in two of eight donors. The cumulative frequency of public TCR beta families identified carriers of CMV plus the relevant HLA.

A single record per CDR3 protein comes from TCRdb applying MiXCR to the reads. The sample has 450,000 to 650,000 distinct CDR3 sequences, about 30% seen once. With regard to this clonotype: Its antigen is unidentified.

The germline V gene encodes CDR1 MNHEY and CDR2 SVGEGT. The CDR3 totals 15 residues. The trim removed 6 bases at V and 0 bases at J, leaving 5 bases unmatched. The sample consisted of PBMCs. This chain uses TRBV6-2 or TRBV6-3 with TRBJ2-1; 7 nucleotides align to TRBD2. The TCR comes from a human donor in good health (CMV status not recorded). Some clones in this sample may be carry-over from other donors' samples. CDR3 residues: CASRPGGNSYNEQFF. The DNA for the CDR3 is TGTGCCAGCAGACCCGGGGGGAACTCCTACAATGAGCAGTTCTTC.